This TCR beta chain was sequenced for a study of OX40 agonist ivuxolimab in advanced cancers. Study-wide findings and caveats: Averaged across samples, CD8+ T cells carried more expanded clones than CD4+ did.

The germline V gene has CDR1 KGHSH and CDR2 LQKENI. The CDR3 contains 17 residues. Germline trimming cut 1 base from V and 3 bases from J; bases unmatched to any gene: 8. Using immunoSEQ multiplex PCR, the repertoire was profiled, and TCRdb retains in-frame clones only, with some absent. Here the sample spans 100,000 to 150,000 clones, around 93% being singletons. About this clone itself: Antigen unknown.

The chain uses TRBV18 and TRBJ2-3, with 9 nucleotides matching TRBD1. The origin of this receptor is an adult with an advanced solid tumor such as melanoma, head and neck, liver or kidney cancer. The source was CD4+ or CD8+ T cells sorted from blood, collected in a trial of the OX40 agonist ivuxolimab. The CDR3 region is CASSPRIGQGPTDTQYF. The CDR3 region has the DNA TGTGCCAGCTCACCACGGATAGGACAGGGGCCAACAGATACGCAGTATTTT.